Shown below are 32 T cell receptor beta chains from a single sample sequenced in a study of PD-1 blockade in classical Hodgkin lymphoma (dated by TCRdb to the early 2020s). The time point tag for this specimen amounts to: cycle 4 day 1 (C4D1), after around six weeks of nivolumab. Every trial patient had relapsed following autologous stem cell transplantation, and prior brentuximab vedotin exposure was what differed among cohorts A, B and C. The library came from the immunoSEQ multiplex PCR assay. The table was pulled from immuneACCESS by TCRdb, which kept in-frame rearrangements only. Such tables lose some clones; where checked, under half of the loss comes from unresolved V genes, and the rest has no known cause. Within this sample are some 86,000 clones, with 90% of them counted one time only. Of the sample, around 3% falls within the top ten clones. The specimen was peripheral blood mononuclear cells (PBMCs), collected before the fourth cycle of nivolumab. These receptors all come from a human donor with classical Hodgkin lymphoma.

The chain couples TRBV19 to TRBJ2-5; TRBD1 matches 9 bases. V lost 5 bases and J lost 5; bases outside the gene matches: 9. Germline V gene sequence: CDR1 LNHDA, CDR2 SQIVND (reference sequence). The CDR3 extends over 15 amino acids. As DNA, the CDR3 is TGTGCCAGTAGTGCCCCGGGACAGGGTAGGGAGACCCAGTACTTC. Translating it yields CASSAPGQGRETQYF.

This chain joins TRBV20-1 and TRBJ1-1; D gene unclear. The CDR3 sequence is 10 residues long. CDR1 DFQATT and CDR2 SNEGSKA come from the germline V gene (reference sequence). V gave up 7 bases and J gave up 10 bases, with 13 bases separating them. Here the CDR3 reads CSGPREPAFF. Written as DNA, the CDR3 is TGCAGTGGCCCAAGGGAACCAGCTTTCTTT.

The CDR3 sequence is CASSLNQDSSYEQYF. CDR3 bases: TGTGCCAGCAGCTTAAACCAGGACAGTTCCTACGAGCAGTACTTC. The V and J genes are TRBV11-2 and TRBJ2-5, with a possible D match to TRBD1 (6 bases). The assigned J gene may be wrong: the sequence end matches TRBJ2-7 better. Germline V gene sequence: CDR1 SGHAT, CDR2 FQNNGV. This CDR3 comprises 15 residues.

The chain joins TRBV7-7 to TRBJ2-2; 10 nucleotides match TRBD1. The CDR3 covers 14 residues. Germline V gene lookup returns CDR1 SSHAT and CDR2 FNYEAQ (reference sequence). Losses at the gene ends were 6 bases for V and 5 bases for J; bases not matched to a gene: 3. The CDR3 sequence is CASSPDRGTGELFF. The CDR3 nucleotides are TGTGCCAGCAGTCCGGACAGGGGGACCGGGGAGCTGTTTTTT.

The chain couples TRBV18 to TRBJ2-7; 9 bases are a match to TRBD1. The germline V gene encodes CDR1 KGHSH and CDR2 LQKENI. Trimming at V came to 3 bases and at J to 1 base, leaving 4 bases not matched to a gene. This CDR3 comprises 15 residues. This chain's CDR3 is CASSPRTGVSYEQYF. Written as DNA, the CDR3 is TGTGCCAGCTCACCTCGGACAGGGGTGTCCTACGAGCAGTACTTC.

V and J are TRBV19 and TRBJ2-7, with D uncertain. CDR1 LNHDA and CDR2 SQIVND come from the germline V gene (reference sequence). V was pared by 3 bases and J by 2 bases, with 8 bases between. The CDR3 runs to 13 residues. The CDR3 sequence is CASSMAGPYEQYF. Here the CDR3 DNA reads TGTGCCAGTAGTATGGCAGGACCCTACGAGCAGTACTTC.

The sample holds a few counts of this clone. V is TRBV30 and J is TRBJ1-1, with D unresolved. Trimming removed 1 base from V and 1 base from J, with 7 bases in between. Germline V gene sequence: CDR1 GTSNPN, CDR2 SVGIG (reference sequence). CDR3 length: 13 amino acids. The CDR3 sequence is CAWSEDGNTEAFF. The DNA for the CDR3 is TGTGCCTGGAGTGAGGACGGGAACACTGAAGCTTTCTTT.

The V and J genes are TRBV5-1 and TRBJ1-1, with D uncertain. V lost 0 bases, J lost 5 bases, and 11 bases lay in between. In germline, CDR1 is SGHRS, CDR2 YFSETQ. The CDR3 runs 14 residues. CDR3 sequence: CASSLEDPWTEAFF. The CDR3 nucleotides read TGCGCCAGCAGCTTGGAAGACCCCTGGACTGAAGCTTTCTTT.

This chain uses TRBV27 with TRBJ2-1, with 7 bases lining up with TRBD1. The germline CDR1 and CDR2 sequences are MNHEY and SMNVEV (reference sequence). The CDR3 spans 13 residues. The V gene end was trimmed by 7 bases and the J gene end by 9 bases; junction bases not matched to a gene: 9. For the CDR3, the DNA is TGTGCCAGCACGGCCTCGACAGGGATTGAGCAGTTCTTC. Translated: CASTASTGIEQFF.

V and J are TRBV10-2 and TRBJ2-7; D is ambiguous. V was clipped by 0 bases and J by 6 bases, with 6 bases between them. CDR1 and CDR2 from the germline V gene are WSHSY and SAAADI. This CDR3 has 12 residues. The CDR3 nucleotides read TGCGCCAGCAGTGAGTCGACCCTCGAGCAGTACTTC. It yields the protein CASSESTLEQYF.

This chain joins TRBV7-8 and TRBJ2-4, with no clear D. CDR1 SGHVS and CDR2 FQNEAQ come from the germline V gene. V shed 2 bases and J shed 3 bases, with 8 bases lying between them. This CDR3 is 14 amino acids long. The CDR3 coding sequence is TGTGCCAGCAGCTTACGCCATTACAAAAACATTCAGTACTTC. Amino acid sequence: CASSLRHYKNIQYF.

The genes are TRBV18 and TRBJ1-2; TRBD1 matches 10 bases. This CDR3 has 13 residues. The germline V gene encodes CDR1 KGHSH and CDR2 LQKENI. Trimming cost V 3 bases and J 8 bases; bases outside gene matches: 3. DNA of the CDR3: TGTGCCAGCTCACCCGGGACAGGGGTAGGCTACACCTTC. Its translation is CASSPGTGVGYTF.

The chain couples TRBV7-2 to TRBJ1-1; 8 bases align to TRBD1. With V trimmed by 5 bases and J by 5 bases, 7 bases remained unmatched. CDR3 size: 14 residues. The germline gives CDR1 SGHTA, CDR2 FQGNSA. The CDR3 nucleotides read TGTGCCAGCAGCCCTCACAGGGGGGAGACTGAAGCTTTCTTT. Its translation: CASSPHRGETEAFF.

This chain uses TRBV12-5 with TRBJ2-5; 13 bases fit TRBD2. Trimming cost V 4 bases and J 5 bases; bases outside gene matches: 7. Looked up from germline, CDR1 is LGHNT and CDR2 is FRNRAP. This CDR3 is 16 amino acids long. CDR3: CASGSKTSGGRETQYF. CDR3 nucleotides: TGTGCTAGTGGTTCGAAGACTAGCGGGGGGAGGGAGACCCAGTACTTC.

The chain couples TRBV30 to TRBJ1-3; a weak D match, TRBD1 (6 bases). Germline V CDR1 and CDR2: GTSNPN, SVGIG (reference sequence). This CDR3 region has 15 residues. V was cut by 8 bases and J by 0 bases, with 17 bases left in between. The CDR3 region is CAMTRGILSGNTIYF. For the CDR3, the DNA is TGTGCCATGACCAGGGGCATCCTCTCTGGAAACACCATATATTTT.

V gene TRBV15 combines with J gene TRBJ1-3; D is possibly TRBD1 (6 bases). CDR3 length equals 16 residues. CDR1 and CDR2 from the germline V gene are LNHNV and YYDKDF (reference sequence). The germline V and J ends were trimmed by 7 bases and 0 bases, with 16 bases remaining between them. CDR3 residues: CATICPRDNSGNTIYF. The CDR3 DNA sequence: TGTGCCACCATTTGCCCGAGGGACAACTCTGGAAACACCATATATTTT.

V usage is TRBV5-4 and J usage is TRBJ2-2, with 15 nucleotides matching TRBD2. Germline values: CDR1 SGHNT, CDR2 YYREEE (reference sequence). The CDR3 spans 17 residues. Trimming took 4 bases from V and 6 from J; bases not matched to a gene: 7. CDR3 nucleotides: TGTGCCAGCAGCCTAGGACTAGCGGGGGGGTACTCCGGGGAGCTGTTTTTT. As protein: CASSLGLAGGYSGELFF.

DNA of the CDR3: TGTGCCAGCAGCTCGGGGACAGGGTTAGAGACCCAGTACTTC. Amino acid sequence: CASSSGTGLETQYF. V and J are TRBV11-2 and TRBJ2-5; TRBD1 aligns across 9 bases. Trimming cost V 4 bases and J 4 bases; bases outside gene matches: 4. CDR3 length equals 14 residues. Germline V lookup: CDR1 SGHAT, CDR2 FQNNGV. Complete variable domain (other parts from reference TRBV11-2 and TRBJ2-5): EAGVAQSPRYKIIEKRQSVAFWCNPISGHATLYWYQQILGQGPKLLIQFQNNGVVDDSQLPKDRFSAERLKGVDSTLKIQPAKLEDSAVYLCASSSGTGLETQYFGPGTRLLVL.

The CDR3 nucleotides read TGTGCCAGCAGCGACCCAACTCGGGGGGGGAGAACAGATACGCAGTATTTT. Protein sequence: CASSDPTRGGRTDTQYF. The chain joins TRBV9 to TRBJ2-3, with TRBD2 matching 8 bases. The CDR3 runs 17 residues. The J segment lost 3 bases and the V segment lost 3 bases, leaving 12 bases of the junction unmatched. Looked up from germline, CDR1 is SGDLS and CDR2 is YYNGEE.

CDR3 coding DNA: TGTGCCAGCAGTGAATGGCTCTTCCCGACAGACGGAAACACCATATATTTT. This sequence encodes CASSEWLFPTDGNTIYF. The chain is built from TRBV6-1 and TRBJ1-3; D might be TRBD1 (5 bases). The CDR3 totals 17 residues. Germline CDR1 reads MNHNS; CDR2 reads SASEGT. V dropped 2 bases and J dropped 4 bases, with 18 bases sitting between them.

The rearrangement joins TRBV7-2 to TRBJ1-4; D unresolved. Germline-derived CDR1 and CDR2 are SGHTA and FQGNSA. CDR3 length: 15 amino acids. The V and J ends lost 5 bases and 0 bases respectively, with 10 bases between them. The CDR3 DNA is TGTGCCAGCAGCCCGACCATTGCAACTAATGAAAAACTGTTTTTT. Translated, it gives CASSPTIATNEKLFF.

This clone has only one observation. Here the CDR3 DNA reads TGTGCCAGCAGCTCCCCCTCGGGCGGAAGCTCTGGAAACACCATATATTTT. Amino acid sequence: CASSSPSGGSSGNTIYF. This rearrangement joins TRBV7-9 to TRBJ1-3; no clear D gene. Trimming removed 4 bases at V and 0 bases at J, with 16 bases between. The CDR3 covers 17 residues. Germline CDR1 is SEHNR and CDR2 is FQNEAQ (reference sequence).

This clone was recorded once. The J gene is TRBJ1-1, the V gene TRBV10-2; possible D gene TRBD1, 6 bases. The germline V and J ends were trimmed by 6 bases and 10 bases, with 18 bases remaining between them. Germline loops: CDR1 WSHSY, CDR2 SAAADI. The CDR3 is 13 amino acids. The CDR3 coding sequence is TGCGCCAGCAGGGGGCAGGGGATCCTTGGAGCTTTCTTT. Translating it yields CASRGQGILGAFF.

The CDR3, as DNA: TGTGCCAGCTCACTAAATCGGGACGATACGCAGTATTTT. Its protein is CASSLNRDDTQYF. J is TRBJ2-3 and V is TRBV18, with D perhaps matching TRBD1 or TRBD2 (5 bases each). Germline V gene data show CDR1 as KGHSH and CDR2 as LQKENI. The V end lost 4 bases, the J end lost 6 bases, and 11 bases lay between the germline ends. The CDR3 extends over 13 amino acids.

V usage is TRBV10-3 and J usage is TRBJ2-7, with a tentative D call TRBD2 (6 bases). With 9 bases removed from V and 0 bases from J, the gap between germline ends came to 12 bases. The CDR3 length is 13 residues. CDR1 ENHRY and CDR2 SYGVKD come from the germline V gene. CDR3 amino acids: CAIRDGSSYEQYF. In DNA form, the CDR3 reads TGTGCCATTCGAGACGGGAGCTCCTACGAGCAGTACTTC.

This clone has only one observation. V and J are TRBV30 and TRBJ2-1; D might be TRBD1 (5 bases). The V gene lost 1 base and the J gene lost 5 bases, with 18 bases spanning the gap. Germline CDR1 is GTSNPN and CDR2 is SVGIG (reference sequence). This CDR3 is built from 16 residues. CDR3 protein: CAWSEDSLSSNNEQFF. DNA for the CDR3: TGTGCCTGGAGTGAAGACAGTCTCAGCTCGAACAATGAGCAGTTCTTC.

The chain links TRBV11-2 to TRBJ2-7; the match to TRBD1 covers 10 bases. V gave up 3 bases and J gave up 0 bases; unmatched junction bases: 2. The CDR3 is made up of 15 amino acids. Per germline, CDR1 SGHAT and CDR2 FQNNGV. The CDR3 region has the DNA TGTGCCAGCAGCTTGAGGACAGGGGGCTCCTACGAGCAGTACTTC. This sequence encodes CASSLRTGGSYEQYF.

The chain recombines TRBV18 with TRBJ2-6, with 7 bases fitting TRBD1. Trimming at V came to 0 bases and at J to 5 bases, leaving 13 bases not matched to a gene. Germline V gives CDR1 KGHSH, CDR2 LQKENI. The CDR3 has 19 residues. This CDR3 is CASSPPLKGGVLRANVLTF. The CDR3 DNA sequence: TGTGCCAGCTCACCACCATTGAAAGGGGGCGTTTTAAGGGCCAACGTCCTGACTTTC.

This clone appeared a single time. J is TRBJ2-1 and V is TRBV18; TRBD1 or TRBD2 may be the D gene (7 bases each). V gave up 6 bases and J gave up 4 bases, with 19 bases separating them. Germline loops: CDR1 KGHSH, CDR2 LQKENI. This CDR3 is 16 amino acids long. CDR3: CASSPAGGGSYNEQFF. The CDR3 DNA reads TGTGCCAGCTCCCCGGCAGGGGGGGGCTCATACAATGAGCAGTTCTTC.

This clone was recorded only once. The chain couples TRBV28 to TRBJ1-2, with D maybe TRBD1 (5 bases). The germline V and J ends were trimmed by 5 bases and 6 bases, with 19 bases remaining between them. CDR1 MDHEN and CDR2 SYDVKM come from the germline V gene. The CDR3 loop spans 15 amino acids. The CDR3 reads CASSETAMGVNGYTF. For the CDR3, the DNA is TGTGCCAGCAGTGAAACGGCGATGGGGGTCAATGGCTACACCTTC.

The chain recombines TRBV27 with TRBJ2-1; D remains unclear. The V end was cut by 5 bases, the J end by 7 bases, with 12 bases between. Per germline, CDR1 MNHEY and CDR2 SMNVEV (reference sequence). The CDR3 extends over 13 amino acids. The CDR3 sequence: CASSPDPWNEQFF. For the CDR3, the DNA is TGTGCCAGCAGTCCCGACCCCTGGAATGAGCAGTTCTTC.

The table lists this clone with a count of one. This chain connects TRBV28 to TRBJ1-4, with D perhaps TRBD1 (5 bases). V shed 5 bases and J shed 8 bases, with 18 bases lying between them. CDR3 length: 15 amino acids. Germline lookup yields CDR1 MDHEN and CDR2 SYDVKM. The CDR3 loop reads CASSPWGDLREKLFF. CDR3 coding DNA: TGTGCCAGCAGTCCTTGGGGGGATCTTAGAGAAAAACTGTTTTTT.